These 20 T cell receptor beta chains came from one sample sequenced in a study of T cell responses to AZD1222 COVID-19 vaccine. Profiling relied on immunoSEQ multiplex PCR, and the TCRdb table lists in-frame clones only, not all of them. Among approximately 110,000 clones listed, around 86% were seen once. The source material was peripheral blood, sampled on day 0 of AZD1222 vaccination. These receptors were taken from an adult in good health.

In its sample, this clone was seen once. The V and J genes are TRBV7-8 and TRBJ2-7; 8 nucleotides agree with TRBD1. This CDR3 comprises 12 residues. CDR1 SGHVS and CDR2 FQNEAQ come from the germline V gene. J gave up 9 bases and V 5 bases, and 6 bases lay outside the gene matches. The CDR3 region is CASSTGQGRQYF. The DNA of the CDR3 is TGTGCCAGCAGCACCGGACAGGGTCGGCAGTACTTC.

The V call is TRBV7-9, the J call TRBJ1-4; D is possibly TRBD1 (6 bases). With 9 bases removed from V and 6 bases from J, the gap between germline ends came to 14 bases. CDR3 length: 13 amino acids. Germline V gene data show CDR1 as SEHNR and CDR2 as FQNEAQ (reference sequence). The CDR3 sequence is CASGGWGDEKLFF. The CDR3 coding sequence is TGTGCCAGTGGGGGCTGGGGTGATGAAAAACTGTTTTTT. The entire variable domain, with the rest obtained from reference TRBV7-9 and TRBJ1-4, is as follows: DTGVSQNPRHKITKRGQNVTFRCDPISEHNRLYWYRQTLGQGPEFLTYFQNEAQLEKSRLLSDRFSAERPKGSFSTLEIQRTEQGDSAMYLCASGGWGDEKLFFGSGTQLSVL.

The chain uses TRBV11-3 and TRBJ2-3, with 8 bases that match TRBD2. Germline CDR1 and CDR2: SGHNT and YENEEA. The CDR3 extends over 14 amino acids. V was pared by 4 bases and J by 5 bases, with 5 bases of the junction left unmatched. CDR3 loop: CASSSYGGVDTQYF. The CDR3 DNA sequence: TGTGCCAGCAGCTCCTACGGGGGGGTAGATACGCAGTATTTT.

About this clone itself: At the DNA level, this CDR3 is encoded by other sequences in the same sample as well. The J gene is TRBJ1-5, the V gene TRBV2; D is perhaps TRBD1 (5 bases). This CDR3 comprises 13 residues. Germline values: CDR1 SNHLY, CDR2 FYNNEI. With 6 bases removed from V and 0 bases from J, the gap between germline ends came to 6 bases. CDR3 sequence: CASRGDSNQPQHF. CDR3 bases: TGTGCCAGCAGGGGGGATAGCAATCAGCCCCAGCATTTT.

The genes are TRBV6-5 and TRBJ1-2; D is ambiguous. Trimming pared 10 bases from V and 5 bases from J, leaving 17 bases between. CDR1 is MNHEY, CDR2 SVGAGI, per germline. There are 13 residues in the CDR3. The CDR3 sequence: CATPFNGEYGYTF. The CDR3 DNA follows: TGTGCCACCCCCTTTAATGGGGAGTATGGCTACACCTTC.

CDR3 in DNA: TGTGCCATCAGTGATGGGACCGGGAAGAGTTTCGGGGAGCTGTTTTTT. Translation: CAISDGTGKSFGELFF. The chain has TRBV10-3 and TRBJ2-2; either TRBD1 or TRBD2 may supply D (5 bases each). CDR3 length: 16 amino acids. Trimming removed 3 bases at V and 7 bases at J, with 18 bases between. Germline V gene sequence: CDR1 ENHRY, CDR2 SYGVKD.

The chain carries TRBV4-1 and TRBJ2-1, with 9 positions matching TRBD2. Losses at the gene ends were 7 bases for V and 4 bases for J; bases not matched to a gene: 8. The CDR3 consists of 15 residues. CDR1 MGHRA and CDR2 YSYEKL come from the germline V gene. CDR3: CASKDGLALYNEQFF. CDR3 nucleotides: TGCGCCAGCAAAGATGGACTAGCGTTATACAATGAGCAGTTCTTC.

CDR3 in amino acids: CASKLGGTGELFF. The CDR3 coding sequence is TGTGCCAGCAAACTAGGAGGCACCGGGGAGCTGTTTTTT. This sequence joins TRBV25-1 and TRBJ2-2; tentative D call: TRBD2 (5 bases). Germline CDR1 MGHDK, CDR2 SYGVNS. The CDR3 sequence is 13 residues long. Trimming shortened V by 7 bases and J by 4 bases, and 10 bases separated the two germline ends.

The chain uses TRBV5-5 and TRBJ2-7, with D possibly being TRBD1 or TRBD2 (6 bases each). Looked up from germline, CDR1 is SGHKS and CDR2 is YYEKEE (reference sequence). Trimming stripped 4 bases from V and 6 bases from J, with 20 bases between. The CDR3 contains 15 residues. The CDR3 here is CASSRGPRGRIEQYF. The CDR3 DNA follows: TGTGCCAGCAGCCGGGGGCCCAGGGGTCGGATCGAGCAGTACTTC.

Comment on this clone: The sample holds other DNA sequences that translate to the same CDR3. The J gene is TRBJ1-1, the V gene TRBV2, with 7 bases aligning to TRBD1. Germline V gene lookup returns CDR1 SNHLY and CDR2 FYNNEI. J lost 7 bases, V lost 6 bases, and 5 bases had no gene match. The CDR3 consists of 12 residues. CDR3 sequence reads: CASSVQGIEAFF. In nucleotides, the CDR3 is TGTGCCAGCAGCGTACAGGGGATTGAAGCTTTCTTT. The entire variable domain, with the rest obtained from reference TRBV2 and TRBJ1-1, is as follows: EPEVTQTPSHQVTQMGQEVILRCVPISNHLYFYWYRQILGQKVEFLVSFYNNEISEKSEIFDDQFSVERPDGSNFTLKIRSTKLEDSAMYFCASSVQGIEAFFGQGTRLTVV.

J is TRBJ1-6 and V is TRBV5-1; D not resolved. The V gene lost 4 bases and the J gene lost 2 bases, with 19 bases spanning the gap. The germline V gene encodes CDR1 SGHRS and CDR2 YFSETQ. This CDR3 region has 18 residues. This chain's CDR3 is CASSPRVRDPTYNSPLHF. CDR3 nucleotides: TGCGCCAGCAGCCCAAGGGTAAGGGATCCTACCTATAATTCACCCCTCCACTTT.

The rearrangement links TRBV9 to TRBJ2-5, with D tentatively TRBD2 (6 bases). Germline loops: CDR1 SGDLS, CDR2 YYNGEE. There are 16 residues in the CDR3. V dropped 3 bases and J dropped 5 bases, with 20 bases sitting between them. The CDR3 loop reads CASSAGGSGGAETQYF. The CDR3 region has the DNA TGTGCCAGCAGCGCCGGGGGTAGCGGTGGTGCGGAGACCCAGTACTTC.

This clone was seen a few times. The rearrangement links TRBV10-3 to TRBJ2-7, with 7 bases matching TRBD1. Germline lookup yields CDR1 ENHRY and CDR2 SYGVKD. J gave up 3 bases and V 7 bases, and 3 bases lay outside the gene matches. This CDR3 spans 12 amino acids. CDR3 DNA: TGTGCCATCAACAGGGGTCTCTACGAGCAGTACTTC. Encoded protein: CAINRGLYEQYF.

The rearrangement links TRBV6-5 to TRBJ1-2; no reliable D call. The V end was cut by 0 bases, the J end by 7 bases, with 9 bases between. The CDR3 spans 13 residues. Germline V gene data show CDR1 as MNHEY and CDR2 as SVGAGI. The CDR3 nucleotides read TGTGCCAGCAGTTACTCAATCGGGAGTGGCTACACCTTC. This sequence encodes CASSYSIGSGYTF.

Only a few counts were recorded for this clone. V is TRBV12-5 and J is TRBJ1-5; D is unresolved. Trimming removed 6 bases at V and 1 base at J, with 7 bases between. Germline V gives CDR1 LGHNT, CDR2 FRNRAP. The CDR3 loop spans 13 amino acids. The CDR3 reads CASGGGSNQPQHF. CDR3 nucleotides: TGTGCTAGTGGGGGAGGGAGCAATCAGCCCCAGCATTTT.

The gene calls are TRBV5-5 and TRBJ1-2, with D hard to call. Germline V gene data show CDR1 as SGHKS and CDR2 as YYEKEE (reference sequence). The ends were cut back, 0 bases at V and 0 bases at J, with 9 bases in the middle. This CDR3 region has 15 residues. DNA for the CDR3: TGTGCCAGCAGCTTGGAGGGTCTGTCTAACTATGGCTACACCTTC. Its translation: CASSLEGLSNYGYTF.

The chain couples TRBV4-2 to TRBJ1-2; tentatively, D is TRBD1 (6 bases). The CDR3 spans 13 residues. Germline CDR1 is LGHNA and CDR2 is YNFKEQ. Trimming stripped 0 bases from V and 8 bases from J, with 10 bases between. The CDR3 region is CASSQDRGGGYTF. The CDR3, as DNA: TGTGCCAGCAGCCAAGACAGGGGTGGCGGCTACACCTTC.

CDR3 coding DNA: TGTGCCAGCAGCACACGGGCTTACCGTACCGGGGAGCTGTTTTTT. Translation: CASSTRAYRTGELFF. The chain couples TRBV7-2 to TRBJ2-2; D unclear. The CDR3 runs 15 residues. CDR1 is SGHTA and CDR2 is FQGNSA in the germline V gene. V lost 5 bases, J lost 5 bases, and 15 bases lay in between. The variable domain in full, with the rest retrieved from reference TRBV7-2 and TRBJ2-2, is GAGVSQSPSNKVTEKGKDVELRCDPISGHTALYWYRQSLGQGLEFLIYFQGNSAPDKSGLPSDRFSAERTGGSVSTLTIQRTQQEDSAVYLCASSTRAYRTGELFFGEGSRLTVL.

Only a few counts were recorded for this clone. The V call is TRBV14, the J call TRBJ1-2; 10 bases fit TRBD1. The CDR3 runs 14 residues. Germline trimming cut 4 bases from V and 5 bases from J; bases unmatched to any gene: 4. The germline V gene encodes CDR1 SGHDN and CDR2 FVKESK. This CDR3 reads CASSPWTGGYGYTF. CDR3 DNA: TGTGCCAGCAGCCCGTGGACAGGGGGGTATGGCTACACCTTC.

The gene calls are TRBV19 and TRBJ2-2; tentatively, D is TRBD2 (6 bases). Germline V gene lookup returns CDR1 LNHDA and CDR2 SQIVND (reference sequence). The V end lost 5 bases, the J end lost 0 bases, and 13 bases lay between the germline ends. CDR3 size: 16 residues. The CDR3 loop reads CASSEIRRANTGELFF. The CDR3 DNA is TGTGCCAGTAGTGAGATTCGGAGGGCGAACACCGGGGAGCTGTTTTTT.